Listed below are T cell receptor beta chains from one sample, sequenced in a study of cytomegalovirus exposure and HLA in healthy donors. TCRdb keeps only in-frame clones here, not all; method: immunoSEQ multiplex PCR. The sample has 130,000 to 150,000 clones, roughly three quarters seen once. The sample comprised PBMCs. These receptors were obtained from a woman in her forties in good health and CMV-seropositive. CDR3s leave out the opening cysteine and the closing phenylalanine or tryptophan. A D gene is named only where the DNA matches it firmly. Size tells how often a clone was seen (once, few, many) or the class of an expanded clone, and some rows leave it out.

size	V	D	J	CDR3
NA	TRBV27	TRBD1	TRBJ2-2	ASRPTGGTGELF
NA	TRBV19	TRBD2	TRBJ2-1	ASRKTSGGGYEQF
NA	TRBV10-1	NA	TRBJ1-5	ASSDSRNQPQH
NA	TRBV9	NA	TRBJ2-3	ASSVEAASTDTQY
once	TRBV2	TRBD1	TRBJ2-5	ASSTGTGAETQY
NA	TRBV4-2	NA	TRBJ1-1	ASSQDRRVWEDTEAF
NA	TRBV5-6	TRBD2	TRBJ2-2	ASSLKVPGGYTGELF
NA	TRBV4-1	NA	TRBJ1-2	ASSPTGPYGYT
NA	TRBV5-1	NA	TRBJ2-7	ASSLETGYEQY
once	TRBV7-9	TRBD1	TRBJ1-4	ASSRDREGGNEKLF
NA	TRBV5-4	TRBD2	TRBJ2-2	ASSSGLAGGMRGTGELF
few	TRBV18	TRBD1	TRBJ1-2	ASSPPTGGSGYT
NA	TRBV5-1	NA	TRBJ2-3	ASSLDSSGHTDTQY
NA	TRBV5-1	NA	TRBJ1-1	ASSLDSGLGTEAF
NA	TRBV19	NA	TRBJ1-1	ASIGTLGGTEAF
NA	TRBV4-1	TRBD1	TRBJ1-3	ASSQGTGGWNTIY
NA	TRBV29-1	TRBD1	TRBJ2-3	SAQPDGTDTRY
NA	TRBV7-2	NA	TRBJ1-1	ASSLAARNTEAF
NA	TRBV7-9	NA	TRBJ2-6	ASSLGQVASGANVLT
NA	TRBV28	TRBD1	TRBJ1-1	ASRGQGGTEAF
NA	TRBV6-5	NA	TRBJ2-7	ASSRGPRSYEQY
NA	TRBV5-4	TRBD1	TRBJ2-7	ASSLISGQGNEQY
NA	TRBV5-6	TRBD2	TRBJ2-2	ASSPAGGGAAGELF
NA	TRBV29-1	NA	TRBJ2-1	SGRTASSYNEQF
NA	TRBV5-4	TRBD1	TRBJ1-1	ASSFGGGQGYTEAF
NA	TRBV7-9	NA	TRBJ1-5	ASSVTGNDNQPQH
NA	TRBV6-4	NA	TRBJ2-1	ASSETAGTQRF
once	TRBV18	TRBD2	TRBJ2-1	ASSPSGGPLEQF
NA	TRBV11-3	NA	TRBJ1-1	ASRNREAEAF
NA	TRBV11-2	TRBD2	TRBJ2-5	ASSQPSGERETQY
NA	TRBV9	NA	TRBJ2-1	ASSVDANNEQF
NA	TRBV18	NA	TRBJ2-1	ASSPPVPGVKYNEQF
NA	TRBV2	TRBD1	TRBJ2-7	ASRGQGGFYEQY
NA	TRBV7-9	TRBD2	TRBJ2-1	ASSLLPGLGGNEQF
NA	TRBV30	TRBD1	TRBJ1-1	AWSATTGEAF
NA	TRBV19	TRBD2	TRBJ2-2	ASSIFGGAGELF
NA	TRBV2	NA	TRBJ1-6	ASGRMAVNNSPLH
NA	TRBV6-1	NA	TRBJ1-5	ASSGAMQPQH
NA	TRBV5-6	NA	TRBJ1-2	ASSLTDYGYT
few	TRBV16	TRBD1	TRBJ2-1	ASSQNAGDRGTNEQF
NA	TRBV18	NA	TRBJ2-5	ASSPRERETQY
NA	TRBV19	NA	TRBJ1-1	ATGGVTNTEAF
NA	TRBV18	TRBD1	TRBJ1-5	ASSPDRENSEPQH
NA	TRBV7-2	NA	TRBJ2-7	ASSLVGSYYEQY
NA	TRBV30	NA	TRBJ2-7	AWSVNSQPTGMTGEQY
NA	TRBV29-1	TRBD1	TRBJ1-1	SVNEQGMGSTEAF
NA	TRBV9	TRBD2	TRBJ2-5	ASSVGGSGGDGTQY
NA	TRBV10-2	TRBD1	TRBJ1-1	ASSESGTGITEAF
NA	TRBV28	NA	TRBJ2-2	ASSSLSIWTGELF
NA	TRBV4-1	TRBD2	TRBJ2-7	ASSQGGRLAGGYEQY
NA	TRBV5-4	NA	TRBJ1-2	ASSLEVQGMDGYT
NA	TRBV19	NA	TRBJ1-3	ASSNPPGQLSGNTIY
NA	TRBV19	TRBD1	TRBJ1-5	ASSIGQGMNQPQH
NA	TRBV28	TRBD2	TRBJ2-7	ASSRLADSYEQY
NA	TRBV28	NA	TRBJ1-1	ASSPWGVNTEAF
NA	TRBV9	TRBD2	TRBJ2-5	ASSNYGGAGETQY
NA	TRBV27	TRBD1	TRBJ2-1	ASSSRDRGFYNEQF
NA	TRBV4-1	NA	TRBJ2-1	ASSLYGEAYNEQF
few	TRBV6-1	TRBD2	TRBJ2-3	ASFQAGAESDTQY
NA	TRBV4-1	NA	TRBJ1-5	ASSQDEEGRAQH